This T cell receptor (beta chain) was identified in a study of cytomegalovirus exposure and HLA in healthy donors. The CDR3 has 15 residues. Germline-derived CDR1 and CDR2 are SGHTA and FQGNSA. V shed 3 bases and J 0 bases; nucleotides not matched to a gene: 0. 13 Jbeta primers and 60 Vbeta primers were used for the PCR. Sequencing was performed with immunoSEQ multiplex PCR; in TCRdb, only in-frame clones are kept and a portion is missing. The table has under 200,000 clones, approximately 86% seen once. The rearrangement uses TRBV7-2 and TRBJ2-1, with TRBD2 identical over 9 bases. The specimen was PBMCs. The TCR was taken from a woman aged 25-40 years in good health and CMV-seronegative. CDR3 region: CASSFSGGSYNEQFF. CDR3 sequence (DNA): TGTGCCAGCAGCTTTAGCGGGGGCTCCTACAATGAGCAGTTCTTC.